Sequencing of this TCR beta chain was carried out in a study of memory CD4+ T cells and cytomegalovirus serostatus. Whole-study findings and limits: Each of 65 to 70 CMV-associated TCRbeta sequences occurred in one to five individuals. Suggested: most of the CMV-linked TCR signature lies in CD4+ memory cells.

The sort gate was single viable CD3+CD4+CD8-CD45RO+ cells for memory CD4+ T cells. Assay: immunoSEQ multiplex PCR; the TCRdb copy retains only in-frame clones and omits some. The sample lists about 50,000 clones, 82% occurring once. About this clone: The target antigen is unknown.

Sequencing input: memory CD4+ T cells from blood. This receptor was identified in an adult in good health and CMV-seronegative.

The CDR3 DNA is TGTGCCAGCAGTGAGGGTCGGACCCAGTACTTC. It is translated as CASSEGRTQYF. The J gene is TRBJ2-5, the V gene TRBV2; the D is unclear. The V and J ends lost 3 bases and 7 bases respectively, with 6 bases between them. In germline, CDR1 is SNHLY, CDR2 FYNNEI. This CDR3 contains 11 residues.